The 19 T cell receptor beta chains below come from one sample, sequenced in a study of identifying expanded T cells in peripheral blood. The table came from immunoSEQ multiplex PCR; TCRdb's copy has only in-frame clones and leaves some out. The table shows around 82,000 clones, with about 83% occurring only once. The sequenced sample was blood. These receptors were collected from a person aged 18 to 75 in good health.

The rearrangement uses TRBV10-3 and TRBJ2-2; 8 bases are shared with TRBD2. Germline V lookup: CDR1 ENHRY, CDR2 SYGVKD. V shed 10 bases and J 5 bases; nucleotides not matched to a gene: 18. This CDR3 comprises 17 residues. CDR3 DNA sequence: TGTGCCACCCATTCAAAGGGCAGCGGGAGCGAAACCGGGGAGCTGTTTTTT. The encoded protein is CATHSKGSGSETGELFF.

The rearrangement joins TRBV5-1 to TRBJ1-1; D may be TRBD1 (6 bases). The CDR3 covers 15 residues. The germline V and J ends were trimmed by 3 bases and 0 bases, with 12 bases remaining between them. Germline CDR1 is SGHRS and CDR2 is YFSETQ. CDR3 coding DNA: TGCGCCAGCAGCTCAGGGAGGGGGATGAACACTGAAGCTTTCTTT. This gives the protein CASSSGRGMNTEAFF.

Written as DNA, the CDR3 is TGTGCCAGCAGCATATCCAACTATGGCTACACCTTC. The encoded protein is CASSISNYGYTF. The rearrangement joins TRBV9 to TRBJ1-2; D ambiguous. The V and J ends lost 4 bases and 2 bases respectively, with 6 bases between them. Germline values: CDR1 SGDLS, CDR2 YYNGEE. The CDR3 has 12 residues. Complete variable domain (other parts from reference TRBV9 and TRBJ1-2): DSGVTQTPKHLITATGQRVTLRCSPRSGDLSVYWYQQSLDQGLQFLIQYYNGEERAKGNILERFSAQQFPDLHSELNLSSLELGDSALYFCASSISNYGYTFGSGTRLTVV.

The chain joins TRBV15 to TRBJ1-3; the D is unclear. V was cut by 1 base and J by 3 bases, with 7 bases left in between. The CDR3 is 14 residues long. Germline V gene sequence: CDR1 LNHNV, CDR2 YYDKDF (reference sequence). CDR3: CATSRGLGGNTIYF. The CDR3 nucleotides read TGTGCCACCAGCAGAGGGCTGGGTGGAAACACCATATATTTT.

The rearrangement links TRBV2 to TRBJ2-1, with D unclear. In germline, CDR1 is SNHLY, CDR2 FYNNEI. The CDR3 has 17 amino acids. V shed 2 bases and J shed 3 bases, with 17 bases lying between them. CDR3: CASSELDLGPFYNEQFF. CDR3 nucleotide sequence: TGTGCCAGCAGTGAATTGGATCTAGGTCCGTTCTACAATGAGCAGTTCTTC.

The rearrangement links TRBV11-3 to TRBJ2-2, with D possibly being TRBD2 (6 bases). Trimming removed 8 bases at V and 8 bases at J, with 15 bases between. The CDR3 contains 13 residues. The V gene's germline CDR1 is SGHNT and CDR2 YENEEA. The CDR3 here is CASSLARVGELFF. The CDR3 DNA follows: TGTGCCAGCTCCCTAGCGAGAGTAGGGGAGCTGTTTTTT.

The rearrangement uses TRBV10-1 and TRBJ1-1; D call uncertain. CDR1 and CDR2 (germline): WNHNN, SYGVQD (reference sequence). The CDR3 length is 11 residues. V lost 5 bases and J 7 bases, leaving 8 bases between the germline ends. CDR3 sequence (DNA): TGCGCCAGCAGTTTAGGGTGTGAAGCTTTCTTT. Translated, it gives CASSLGCEAFF.

V is TRBV19 and J is TRBJ2-1; 11 bases match TRBD2. Germline trimming cut 5 bases from V and 7 bases from J; bases unmatched to any gene: 16. This CDR3 is 18 amino acids long. Germline values: CDR1 LNHDA, CDR2 SQIVND (reference sequence). CDR3 bases: TGTGCCAGTAGTGGGACTAGCGGACAAGGGGGTAATTGGAATGAGCAGTTCTTC. Amino acid sequence: CASSGTSGQGGNWNEQFF.

The chain links TRBV11-3 to TRBJ2-1, with D possibly TRBD2 on 5 matching bases. The CDR3 is 14 residues long. Germline assignment: CDR1 SGHNT and CDR2 YENEEA. V was pared by 0 bases and J by 6 bases, with 9 bases between. The CDR3 DNA is TGTGCCAGCAGCTTAGACGGGGATGTCAATGAGCAGTTCTTC. This codes for CASSLDGDVNEQFF.

The chain uses TRBV6-5 and TRBJ2-7, with 10 bases that match TRBD1. This CDR3 is built from 15 residues. Germline V lookup: CDR1 MNHEY, CDR2 SVGAGI. With 4 bases clipped from V and 1 base from J, the junction kept 4 bases outside the gene matches. Here the CDR3 reads CASSLGQGKSYEQYF. The DNA of the CDR3 is TGTGCCAGCAGTTTGGGACAGGGGAAATCCTACGAGCAGTACTTC.

This chain links TRBV9 with TRBJ1-5; D is ambiguous. Trimming pared 4 bases from V and 9 bases from J, leaving 14 bases between. Germline V gene lookup returns CDR1 SGDLS and CDR2 YYNGEE. The CDR3 loop spans 13 amino acids. The CDR3: CASSKSSESPQHF. CDR3 nucleotides: TGTGCCAGCAGCAAATCCAGCGAGTCGCCCCAGCATTTT. The full variable domain, completed using reference TRBV9 and TRBJ1-5, is DSGVTQTPKHLITATGQRVTLRCSPRSGDLSVYWYQQSLDQGLQFLIQYYNGEERAKGNILERFSAQQFPDLHSELNLSSLELGDSALYFCASSKSSESPQHFGDGTRLSIL.

The rearrangement links TRBV5-4 to TRBJ1-3, with TRBD1 matching 11 bases. Trimming took 4 bases from V and 2 from J; bases not matched to a gene: 2. The CDR3 extends over 15 amino acids. Per germline, CDR1 SGHNT and CDR2 YYREEE (reference sequence). This CDR3 is CASSAGQGAGNTIYF. Written as DNA, the CDR3 is TGTGCCAGCAGCGCGGGACAGGGGGCTGGAAACACCATATATTTT.

The CDR3 sequence is CASSFGAEETQYF. The CDR3 region has the DNA TGTGCCAGCAGCTTTGGAGCGGAAGAGACCCAGTACTTC. The chain combines TRBV11-1 with TRBJ2-5, with D maybe TRBD2 (5 bases). CDR1 is SGHAT, CDR2 FQDESV, per germline (reference sequence). CDR3 size: 13 residues. V lost 3 bases to trimming and J lost 3 bases, with 8 bases between them.

A single count supports this clone. The chain couples TRBV28 to TRBJ2-7, with no clear D. Per germline, CDR1 MDHEN and CDR2 SYDVKM. This CDR3 is 13 amino acids long. V lost 5 bases to trimming and J lost 1 base, with 9 bases between them. CDR3 coding DNA: TGTGCCAGCAGTCCGTACCTTTCCTACGAGCAGTACTTC. This sequence encodes CASSPYLSYEQYF.

The chain couples TRBV28 to TRBJ2-7, with D perhaps TRBD2 (7 bases). V lost 7 bases and J 0 bases, leaving 10 bases between the germline ends. Per germline, CDR1 MDHEN and CDR2 SYDVKM. The CDR3 extends over 13 amino acids. CDR3 sequence (DNA): TGTGCCAGCACGGGGGGCGCCTCCTACGAGCAGTACTTC. Translation: CASTGGASYEQYF.

The rearrangement links TRBV7-2 to TRBJ1-1; TRBD1 agrees at 10 bases. The trim removed 5 bases at V and 11 bases at J, leaving 11 bases unmatched. The CDR3 has 14 residues. Germline CDR1 reads SGHTA; CDR2 reads FQGNSA. The CDR3 coding sequence is TGTGCCAGCAGCCCGGGACAGGGGATCGGAAAGGCTTTCTTT. Translated: CASSPGQGIGKAFF.

The rearrangement links TRBV7-9 to TRBJ2-2, with D perhaps TRBD2 (6 bases). The germline V and J ends were trimmed by 3 bases and 2 bases, with 10 bases remaining between them. Per the germline V gene, CDR1 is SEHNR and CDR2 is FQNEAQ (reference sequence). This CDR3 spans 15 amino acids. The CDR3 DNA is TGTGCCAGCAGCTTTGGAGGGATTAACACCGGGGAGCTGTTTTTT. Translated: CASSFGGINTGELFF.

This clone was recorded at least ten times. V and J are TRBV6-5 and TRBJ2-4; tentative D call: TRBD2 (7 bases). This CDR3 is 15 amino acids long. CDR1 is MNHEY, CDR2 SVGAGI, per germline. Trimming stripped 0 bases from V and 9 bases from J, with 15 bases between. The CDR3 loop reads CASSYSKGGSAIQYF. The CDR3 DNA sequence: TGTGCCAGCAGTTACTCGAAGGGGGGGTCCGCCATTCAGTACTTC.

This clone was detected only a few times. The V and J genes are TRBV30 and TRBJ1-1; 7 positions agree with TRBD1. This CDR3 comprises 13 residues. The germline V gene encodes CDR1 GTSNPN and CDR2 SVGIG (reference sequence). V shed 3 bases, J shed 7 bases, and the junction held 8 bases outside the gene matches. This chain's CDR3 is CAWSRQGLGEAFF. The CDR3, as DNA: TGTGCCTGGAGCCGACAGGGTCTAGGTGAAGCTTTCTTT.